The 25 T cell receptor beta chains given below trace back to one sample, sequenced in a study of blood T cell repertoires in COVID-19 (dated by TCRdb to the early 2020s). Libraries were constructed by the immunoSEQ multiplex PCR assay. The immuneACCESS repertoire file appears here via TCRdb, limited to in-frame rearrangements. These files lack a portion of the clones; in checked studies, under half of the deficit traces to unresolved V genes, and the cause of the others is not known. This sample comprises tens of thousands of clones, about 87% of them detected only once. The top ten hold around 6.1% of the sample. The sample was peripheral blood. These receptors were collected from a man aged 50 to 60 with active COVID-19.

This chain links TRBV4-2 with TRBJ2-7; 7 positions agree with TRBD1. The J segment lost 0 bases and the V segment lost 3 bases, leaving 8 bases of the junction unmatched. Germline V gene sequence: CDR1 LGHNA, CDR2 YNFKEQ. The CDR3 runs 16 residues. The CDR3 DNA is TGTGCCAGCAGCCACGGTACCGGGACAGCCTCCTACGAGCAGTACTTC. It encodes CASSHGTGTASYEQYF.

The CDR3 is CASSLAGYGEAFF. CDR3 bases: TGTGCCAGCAGCTTAGCAGGATATGGTGAAGCTTTCTTT. This sequence joins TRBV5-5 and TRBJ1-1; D is uncertain. Trimming took off 2 bases at V and 7 bases at J, with 12 bases between the two ends. CDR3 length equals 13 residues. Germline-derived CDR1 and CDR2 are SGHKS and YYEKEE (reference sequence). Combining the CDR3 with reference TRBV5-5 and TRBJ1-1 gives the whole variable domain DAGVTQSPTHLIKTRGQQVTLRCSPISGHKSVSWYQQVLGQGPQFIFQYYEKEERGRGNFPDRFSARQFPNYSSELNVNALLLGDSALYLCASSLAGYGEAFFGQGTRLTVV.

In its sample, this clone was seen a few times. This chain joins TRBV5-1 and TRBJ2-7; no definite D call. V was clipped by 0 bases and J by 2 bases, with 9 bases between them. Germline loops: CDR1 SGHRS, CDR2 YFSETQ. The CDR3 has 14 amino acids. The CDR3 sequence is CASSLVVAPYEQYF. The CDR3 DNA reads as TGCGCCAGCAGCTTGGTGGTAGCCCCCTACGAGCAGTACTTC.

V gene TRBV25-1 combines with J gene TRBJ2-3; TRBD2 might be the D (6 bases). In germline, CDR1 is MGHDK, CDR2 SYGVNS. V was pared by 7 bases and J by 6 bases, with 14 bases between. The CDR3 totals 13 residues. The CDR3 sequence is CASTTAGGDTQYF. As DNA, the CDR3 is TGTGCCAGCACCACTGCCGGGGGTGATACGCAGTATTTT.

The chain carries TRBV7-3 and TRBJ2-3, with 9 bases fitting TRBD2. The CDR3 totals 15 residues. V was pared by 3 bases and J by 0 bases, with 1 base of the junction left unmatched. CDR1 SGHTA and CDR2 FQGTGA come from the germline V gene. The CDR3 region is CASSFLAGSTDTQYF. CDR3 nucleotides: TGTGCCAGCAGCTTTCTAGCGGGGAGCACAGATACGCAGTATTTT.

The CDR3 protein is CASSSGTENIQYF. The CDR3 DNA sequence: TGTGCCAGCAGCTCCGGGACAGAAAACATTCAGTACTTC. The V and J genes are TRBV28 and TRBJ2-4; TRBD1 agrees at 7 bases. Germline assignment: CDR1 MDHEN and CDR2 SYDVKM. This CDR3 is 13 amino acids long. Trimming removed 6 bases from V and 5 bases from J; junction bases left unmatched: 4. The variable domain in full, with the rest retrieved from reference TRBV28 and TRBJ2-4, is DVKVTQSSRYLVKRTGEKVFLECVQDMDHENMFWYRQDPGLGLRLIYFSYDVKMKEKGDIPEGYSVSREKKERFSLILESASTNQTSMYLCASSSGTENIQYFGAGTRLSVL.

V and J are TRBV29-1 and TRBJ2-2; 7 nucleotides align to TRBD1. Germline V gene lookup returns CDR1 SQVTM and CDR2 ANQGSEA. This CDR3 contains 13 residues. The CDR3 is CSHRTGDTGELFF. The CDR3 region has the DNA TGCAGTCACCGAACAGGGGACACCGGGGAGCTGTTTTTT.

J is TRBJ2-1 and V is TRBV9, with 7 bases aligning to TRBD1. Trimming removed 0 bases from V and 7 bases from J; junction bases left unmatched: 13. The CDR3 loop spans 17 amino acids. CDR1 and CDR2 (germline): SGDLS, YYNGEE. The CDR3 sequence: CASSVAVKGASRNEQFF. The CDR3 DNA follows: TGTGCCAGCAGCGTAGCGGTAAAGGGGGCATCTAGGAATGAGCAGTTCTTC.

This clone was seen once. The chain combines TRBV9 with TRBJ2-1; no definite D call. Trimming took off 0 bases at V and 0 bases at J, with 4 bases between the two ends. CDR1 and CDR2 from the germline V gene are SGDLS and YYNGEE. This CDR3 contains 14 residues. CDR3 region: CASSVDTSYNEQFF. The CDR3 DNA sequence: TGTGCCAGCAGCGTAGACACCTCCTACAATGAGCAGTTCTTC.

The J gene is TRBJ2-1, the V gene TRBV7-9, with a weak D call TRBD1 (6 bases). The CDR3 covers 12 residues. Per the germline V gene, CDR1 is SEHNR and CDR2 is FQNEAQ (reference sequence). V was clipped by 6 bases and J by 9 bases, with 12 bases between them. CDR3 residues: CASSFEGVEQFF. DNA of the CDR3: TGTGCCAGCAGTTTTGAGGGGGTTGAGCAGTTCTTC.

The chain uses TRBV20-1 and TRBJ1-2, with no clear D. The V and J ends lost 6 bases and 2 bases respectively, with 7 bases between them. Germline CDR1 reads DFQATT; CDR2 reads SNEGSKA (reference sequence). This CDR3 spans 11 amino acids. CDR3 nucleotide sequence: TGCAGTGCCGGAGGGAACTATGGCTACACCTTC. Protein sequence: CSAGGNYGYTF.

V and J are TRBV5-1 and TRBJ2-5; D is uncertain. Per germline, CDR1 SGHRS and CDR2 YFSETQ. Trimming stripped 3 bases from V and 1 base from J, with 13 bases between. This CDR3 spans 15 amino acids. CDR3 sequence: CASSYNGPGQETQYF. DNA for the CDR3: TGCGCCAGCAGCTATAACGGTCCAGGCCAAGAGACCCAGTACTTC.

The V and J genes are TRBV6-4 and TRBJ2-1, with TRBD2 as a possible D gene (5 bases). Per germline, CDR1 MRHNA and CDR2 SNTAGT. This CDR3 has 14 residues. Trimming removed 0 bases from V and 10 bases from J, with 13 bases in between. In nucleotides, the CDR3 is TGTGCCAGCAGTGACTCGAGGGAATCGGGGGAGCAGTTCTTC. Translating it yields CASSDSRESGEQFF.

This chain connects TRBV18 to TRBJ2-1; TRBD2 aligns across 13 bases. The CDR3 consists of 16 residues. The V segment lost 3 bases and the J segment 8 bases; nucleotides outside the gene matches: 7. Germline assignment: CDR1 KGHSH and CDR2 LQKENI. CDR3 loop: CASSPTSGGLGDEQFF. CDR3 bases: TGTGCCAGCTCACCGACTAGCGGGGGGCTAGGGGATGAGCAGTTCTTC. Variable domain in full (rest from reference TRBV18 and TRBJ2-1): NAGVMQNPRHLVRRRGQEARLRCSPMKGHSHVYWYRQLPEEGLKFMVYLQKENIIDESGMPKERFSAEFPKEGPSILRIQQVVRGDSAAYFCASSPTSGGLGDEQFFGPGTRLTVL.

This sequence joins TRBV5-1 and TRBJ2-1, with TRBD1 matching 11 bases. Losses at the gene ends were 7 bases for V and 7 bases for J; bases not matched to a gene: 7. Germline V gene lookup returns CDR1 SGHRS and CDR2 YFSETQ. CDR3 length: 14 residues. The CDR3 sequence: CASSPGTGGNEQFF. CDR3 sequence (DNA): TGCGCCAGCTCCCCCGGGACAGGGGGTAATGAGCAGTTCTTC.

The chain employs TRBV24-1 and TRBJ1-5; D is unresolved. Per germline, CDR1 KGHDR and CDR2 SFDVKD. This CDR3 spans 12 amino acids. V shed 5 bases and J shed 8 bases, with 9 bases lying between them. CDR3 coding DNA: TGTGCCACCAGTGGCCCGGGAGAGCCCCAGCATTTT. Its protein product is CATSGPGEPQHF.

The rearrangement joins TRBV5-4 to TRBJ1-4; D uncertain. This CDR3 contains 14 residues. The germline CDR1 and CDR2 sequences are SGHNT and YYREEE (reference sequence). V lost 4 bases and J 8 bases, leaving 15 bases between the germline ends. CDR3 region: CASSPDYTGEKLFF. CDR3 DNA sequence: TGTGCCAGCAGCCCTGACTATACCGGCGAAAAACTGTTTTTT.

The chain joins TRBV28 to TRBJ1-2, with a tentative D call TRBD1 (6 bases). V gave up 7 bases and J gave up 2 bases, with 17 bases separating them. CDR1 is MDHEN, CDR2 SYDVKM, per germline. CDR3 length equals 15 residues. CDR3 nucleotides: TGTGCCAGCACCTGGACAGCCTGGGGAAACTATGGCTACACCTTC. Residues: CASTWTAWGNYGYTF.

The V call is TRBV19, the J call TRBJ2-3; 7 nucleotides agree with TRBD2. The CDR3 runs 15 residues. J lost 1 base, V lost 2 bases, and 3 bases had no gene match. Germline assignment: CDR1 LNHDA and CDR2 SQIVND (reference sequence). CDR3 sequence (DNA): TGTGCCAGTAGTATAAGACGGGAGGGCACAGATACGCAGTATTTT. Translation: CASSIRREGTDTQYF.

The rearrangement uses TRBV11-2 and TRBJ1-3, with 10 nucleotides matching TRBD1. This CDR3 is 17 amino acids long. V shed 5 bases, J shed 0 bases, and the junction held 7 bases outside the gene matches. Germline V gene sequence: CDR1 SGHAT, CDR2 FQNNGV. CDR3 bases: TGTGCCAGCAGCCCCCGACAGGGGGCCTTCTCTGGAAACACCATATATTTT. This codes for CASSPRQGAFSGNTIYF.

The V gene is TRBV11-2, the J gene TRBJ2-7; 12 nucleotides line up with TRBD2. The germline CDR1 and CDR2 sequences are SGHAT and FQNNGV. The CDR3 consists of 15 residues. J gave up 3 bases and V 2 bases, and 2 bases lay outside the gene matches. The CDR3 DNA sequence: TGTGCCAGCAGCTTAACTAGCGGGGGGTACTACGAGCAGTACTTC. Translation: CASSLTSGGYYEQYF.

CDR3 region: CASISAGAGANVLTF. CDR3 DNA: TGTGCCAGCATCTCAGCGGGAGCTGGGGCCAACGTCCTGACTTTC. This rearrangement joins TRBV27 to TRBJ2-6, with TRBD2 matching 8 bases. The V gene's germline CDR1 is MNHEY and CDR2 SMNVEV (reference sequence). This CDR3 spans 15 amino acids. After removal of 7 bases from V and 2 bases from J, the junction contained 4 bases not matched to a gene.

Here the CDR3 reads CASSFPQGADYGYTF. The CDR3, as DNA: TGTGCCAGCAGTTTCCCACAGGGGGCAGATTATGGCTACACCTTC. V and J are TRBV6-2 or TRBV6-3 and TRBJ1-2; the match to TRBD1 covers 9 bases. Germline values: CDR1 MNHEY, CDR2 SVGEGT. V trimming: 4 bases; J trimming: 5 bases; junction bases outside the gene matches: 8. CDR3 length: 15 residues.

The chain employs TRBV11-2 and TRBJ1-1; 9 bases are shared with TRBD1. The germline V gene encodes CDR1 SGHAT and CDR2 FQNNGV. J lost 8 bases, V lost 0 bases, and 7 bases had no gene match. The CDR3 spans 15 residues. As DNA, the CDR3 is TGTGCCAGCAGCTTAGATGGGACAGGGAGAAGCGAAGCTTTCTTT. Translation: CASSLDGTGRSEAFF.

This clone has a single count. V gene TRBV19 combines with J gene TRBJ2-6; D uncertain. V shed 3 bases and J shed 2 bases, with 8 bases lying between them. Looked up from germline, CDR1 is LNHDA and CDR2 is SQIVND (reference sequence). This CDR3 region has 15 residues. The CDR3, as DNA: TGTGCCAGTAGTATTCGGTTGGCTGGGGCCAACGTCCTGACTTTC. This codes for CASSIRLAGANVLTF.